This record looks at one T cell receptor (beta chain) sequence and its context. No antigen is known for it. The data stem from a study of shared clonotypes between healthy human individuals. Regarding the study as a whole: Only blood samples were collected, and tissue repertoires likely differ.

Terminally differentiated effector memory CD45RA+ cells were left out of the naive CD8 fraction, which was CD45RO-negative and positively selected for CCR7. Running of the assay took place at deep level. Profiling relied on immunoSEQ multiplex PCR, and the TCRdb table lists in-frame clones only, not all of them. The table has under 600,000 clones, roughly 98% seen once; the top ten hold 0.3%. The CDR3 length is 18 residues. The junction had 20 bases not matched to a gene; V was cut back by 8 bases and J by 4 bases. The germline V gene encodes CDR1 MGHDK and CDR2 SYGVNS. V usage is TRBV25-1 and J usage is TRBJ1-2, with TRBD1 matching over 9 bases. This TCR was sampled from a man under 40 in good health. Sequenced input: naive CD8+ T cells sorted from blood. Written as DNA, the CDR3 is TGTGCCAGCGGATCCGGGACAGGGAACTCTGTGATCGGCTATGGCTACACCTTC. This gives the protein CASGSGTGNSVIGYGYTF.